These 24 T cell receptor beta chains came from one sample sequenced in a study of identifying expanded T cells in peripheral blood. TCRdb's copy holds only in-frame clones and misses some; the assay was immunoSEQ multiplex PCR. This sample has under 85,000 clones, with 84% found just once. The source material was blood. These receptors all stem from a person aged 18 to 70 in good health.

The V gene is TRBV11-2, the J gene TRBJ2-7; 12 bases match TRBD2. V shed 3 bases and J 5 bases; nucleotides not matched to a gene: 2. Germline lookup yields CDR1 SGHAT and CDR2 FQNNGV. CDR3 length equals 14 residues. The CDR3 DNA follows: TGTGCCAGCAGCTTGACTAGCGGGAGCCACGAGCAGTACTTC. Translation: CASSLTSGSHEQYF.

This clone was observed a single time. The chain joins TRBV7-2 to TRBJ1-4; D is unresolved. Germline V CDR1 and CDR2: SGHTA, FQGNSA. This CDR3 is built from 15 residues. V lost 6 bases, J lost 4 bases, and 15 bases lay in between. As DNA, the CDR3 is TGTGCCAGCAGTAATTACCCGAAGCTTAATGAAAAACTGTTTTTT. Translation gives CASSNYPKLNEKLFF.

This chain links TRBV7-2 with TRBJ1-5; D is ambiguous. CDR1 SGHTA and CDR2 FQGNSA come from the germline V gene. CDR3 length: 15 residues. Trimming took off 1 base at V and 2 bases at J, with 9 bases between the two ends. The CDR3 here is CASSLGSGRNQPQHF. The CDR3 DNA is TGTGCCAGCAGCTTAGGGTCCGGGCGCAATCAGCCCCAGCATTTT. Based on the CDR3 plus reference TRBV7-2 and TRBJ1-5, the full variable domain is GAGVSQSPSNKVTEKGKDVELRCDPISGHTALYWYRQSLGQGLEFLIYFQGNSAPDKSGLPSDRFSAERTGGSVSTLTIQRTQQEDSAVYLCASSLGSGRNQPQHFGDGTRLSIL.

The V call is TRBV19, the J call TRBJ2-2; weak D call: TRBD1 (6 bases). CDR3 length: 16 residues. CDR1 is LNHDA, CDR2 SQIVND, per germline (reference sequence). V lost 4 bases to trimming and J lost 1 base, with 13 bases between them. In nucleotides, the CDR3 is TGTGCCAGTAGTACAGGGGCTGAGCGGAACACCGGGGAGCTGTTTTTT. Translation gives CASSTGAERNTGELFF.

The chain uses TRBV18 and TRBJ2-3; possible D gene TRBD2, 6 bases. Per germline, CDR1 KGHSH and CDR2 LQKENI. The CDR3 covers 14 residues. Trimming removed 2 bases at V and 0 bases at J, with 6 bases between. The DNA of the CDR3 is TGTGCCAGCTCACCAGGGACTAGCACAGATACGCAGTATTTT. Its translation is CASSPGTSTDTQYF.

The chain couples TRBV5-4 to TRBJ2-7; weak D call: TRBD1 (6 bases). The CDR3 runs 14 residues. The germline V gene encodes CDR1 SGHNT and CDR2 YYREEE (reference sequence). Trimming cost V 3 bases and J 3 bases, with 13 bases left between them. CDR3 sequence: CASSYDRRNYEQYF. The CDR3 DNA reads as TGTGCCAGCAGCTATGACAGGAGAAACTACGAGCAGTACTTC.

The chain links TRBV2 to TRBJ1-1; no clear D. This CDR3 contains 13 residues. Trimming took off 1 base at V and 2 bases at J, with 5 bases between the two ends. CDR1 and CDR2 from the germline V gene are SNHLY and FYNNEI. CDR3 DNA: TGTGCCAGCAGTGAAGGGGTAAACACTGAAGCTTTCTTT. Its protein product is CASSEGVNTEAFF. Full variable domain (outside the CDR3, taken from reference TRBV2 and TRBJ1-1): EPEVTQTPSHQVTQMGQEVILRCVPISNHLYFYWYRQILGQKVEFLVSFYNNEISEKSEIFDDQFSVERPDGSNFTLKIRSTKLEDSAMYFCASSEGVNTEAFFGQGTRLTVV.

The rearrangement uses TRBV7-6 and TRBJ2-3; a possible D gene is TRBD2 (7 bases). The CDR3 is 17 residues long. Deletions cut 6 bases from V and 2 bases from J, with 21 bases between. Germline V gene sequence: CDR1 SGHVS, CDR2 FNYEAQ. As DNA, the CDR3 is TGTGCCAGCAGTCTTAAAGGGGGGGTATCGGCCACAGATACGCAGTATTTT. Protein: CASSLKGGVSATDTQYF.

The V and J genes are TRBV7-2 and TRBJ1-1; the D is unclear. The germline V gene encodes CDR1 SGHTA and CDR2 FQGNSA. V lost 1 base, J lost 3 bases, and 9 bases lay in between. The CDR3 has 14 residues. DNA for the CDR3: TGTGCCAGCAGCTTAGAGGGCGGGTACACTGAAGCTTTCTTT. The encoded protein is CASSLEGGYTEAFF.

CDR3 loop: CAWSGRDRNIQYF. In DNA form, the CDR3 reads TGTGCCTGGAGCGGTCGGGACCGAAACATTCAGTACTTC. The rearrangement links TRBV30 to TRBJ2-4; D is tentatively TRBD1 or TRBD2 (5 bases each). V lost 3 bases and J 6 bases, leaving 12 bases between the germline ends. This CDR3 has 13 residues. CDR1 and CDR2 from the germline V gene are GTSNPN and SVGIG (reference sequence). Full variable domain (rest looked up from reference TRBV30 and TRBJ2-4): SQTIHQWPATLVQPVGSPLSLECTVEGTSNPNLYWYRQAAGRGLQLLFYSVGIGQISSEVPQNLSASRPQDRQFILSSKKLLLSDSGFYLCAWSGRDRNIQYFGAGTRLSVL.

V usage is TRBV6-6 and J usage is TRBJ1-5; D is uncertain. CDR3 size: 13 residues. Between the trimmed V and J ends, which lost 5 bases and 4 bases, there was a span of 9 bases. The germline CDR1 and CDR2 sequences are MNHNY and SVGAGI (reference sequence). CDR3 sequence (DNA): TGTGCCAGCAGTATGTTGGGAAATCAGCCCCAGCATTTT. Encoded protein: CASSMLGNQPQHF.

This chain connects TRBV6-5 to TRBJ2-3; 7 nucleotides line up with TRBD1. V lost 5 bases, J lost 1 base, and 6 bases stayed unmatched. Germline assignment: CDR1 MNHEY and CDR2 SVGAGI. The CDR3 sequence is 15 residues long. The CDR3 DNA is TGTGCCAGCAGTGGCCTGGGACAGCGCACAGATACGCAGTATTTT. As protein: CASSGLGQRTDTQYF.

The rearrangement uses TRBV5-1 and TRBJ2-2, with D perhaps assigned TRBD1 or TRBD2 (5 bases each). Deletions cut 0 bases from V and 3 bases from J, with 9 bases between. The CDR3 runs to 15 residues. From germline, CDR1 is SGHRS and CDR2 YFSETQ. The CDR3 DNA reads TGCGCCAGCAGCTTGGGAGGGGCGCACACCGGGGAGCTGTTTTTT. It yields the protein CASSLGGAHTGELFF.

This clone has just one count. J is TRBJ2-5 and V is TRBV28; 8 positions agree with TRBD2. Unmatched junction bases numbered 2, after V lost 1 base and J lost 4 bases. The CDR3 covers 14 residues. Germline CDR1 and CDR2: MDHEN and SYDVKM. CDR3 nucleotides: TGTGCCAGCAGTTTATTAAGCGGGAGAGAGACCCAGTACTTC. Residues: CASSLLSGRETQYF.

V and J are TRBV9 and TRBJ2-1, with D tentatively TRBD2 (5 bases). Trimming removed 3 bases at V and 0 bases at J, with 13 bases between. The V gene's germline CDR1 is SGDLS and CDR2 YYNGEE. CDR3 length equals 16 residues. The CDR3: CASSARIASSYNEQFF. The DNA for the CDR3 is TGTGCCAGCAGCGCCCGAATAGCGAGCTCCTACAATGAGCAGTTCTTC.

CDR3 nucleotides: TGCGCCAGCAGCCAAGATATTACGGGGTGGAAGGATCAGCCCCAGCATTTT. This sequence encodes CASSQDITGWKDQPQHF. This rearrangement joins TRBV4-3 to TRBJ1-5, with D unresolved. This CDR3 has 17 residues. Germline CDR1 is LGHNA and CDR2 is YSLEER. The germline V and J ends were trimmed by 0 bases and 5 bases, with 17 bases remaining between them.

This clone appeared a few times. This chain uses TRBV29-1 with TRBJ2-3; unclear D gene. In germline, CDR1 is SQVTM, CDR2 ANQGSEA. The V end was cut by 3 bases, the J end by 1 base, with 14 bases between. There are 15 residues in the CDR3. Written as DNA, the CDR3 is TGCAGCGTTGATCCCTCCGGCGTGGGCACAGATACGCAGTATTTT. Its translation is CSVDPSGVGTDTQYF.

The chain combines TRBV7-9 with TRBJ2-1; 10 bases are shared with TRBD2. The germline V gene encodes CDR1 SEHNR and CDR2 FQNEAQ (reference sequence). The J segment lost 8 bases and the V segment lost 1 base, leaving 11 bases of the junction unmatched. The CDR3 loop spans 17 amino acids. The CDR3 DNA reads TGTGCCAGCAGCTTAGGCCAAGCGGGAGGGTGGAGAGATGAGCAGTTCTTC. It is translated as CASSLGQAGGWRDEQFF.

The rearrangement links TRBV7-9 to TRBJ1-2; D is unresolved. Germline CDR1 reads SEHNR; CDR2 reads FQNEAQ (reference sequence). V was trimmed by 6 bases and J by 4 bases, leaving 30 bases between them. The CDR3 has 19 amino acids. CDR3 sequence reads: CASSTHTSLKPSQTYGYTF. CDR3 sequence (DNA): TGTGCCAGCAGTACACACACTTCCCTCAAGCCCTCACAGACCTATGGCTACACCTTC.

This chain connects TRBV10-2 to TRBJ2-7; TRBD1 might be the D (8 bases). V lost 6 bases and J 2 bases, leaving 14 bases between the germline ends. Germline CDR1 WSHSY, CDR2 SAAADI. The CDR3 is 14 residues long. CDR3 residues: CASRLQGGAYEQYF. CDR3 sequence (DNA): TGCGCCAGCAGACTACAGGGGGGGGCCTACGAGCAGTACTTC.

The V and J genes are TRBV7-9 and TRBJ1-5; D is possibly TRBD1 (5 bases). This CDR3 contains 14 residues. The V gene's germline CDR1 is SEHNR and CDR2 FQNEAQ (reference sequence). Trimming removed 3 bases at V and 7 bases at J, with 13 bases between. CDR3 loop: CASSLGVKGQPQHF. CDR3 DNA: TGTGCCAGCAGCTTGGGGGTCAAGGGACAGCCCCAGCATTTT.

The chain joins TRBV15 to TRBJ2-3; TRBD2 might be the D (5 bases). The V gene's germline CDR1 is LNHNV and CDR2 YYDKDF (reference sequence). CDR3 length: 16 residues. Trimming removed 5 bases at V and 0 bases at J, with 15 bases between. CDR3: CATSQLGSRSTDTQYF. In DNA, the CDR3 is TGTGCCACCAGCCAACTAGGGAGTAGGAGCACAGATACGCAGTATTTT.

By sample fraction, this clone is medium-sized. The chain is built from TRBV7-6 and TRBJ2-7; 10 nucleotides match TRBD2. This CDR3 is 17 amino acids long. Germline V gives CDR1 SGHVS, CDR2 FNYEAQ. The J segment lost 4 bases and the V segment lost 1 base, leaving 10 bases of the junction unmatched. CDR3 coding DNA: TGTGCCAGCAGCTTAGTGGATCCTTTAGCGGGAGGTTACGAGCAGTACTTC. Translated, it gives CASSLVDPLAGGYEQYF.

The chain carries TRBV7-2 and TRBJ1-5; TRBD1 might be the D (5 bases). Germline lookup yields CDR1 SGHTA and CDR2 FQGNSA. Deletions cut 0 bases from V and 2 bases from J, with 8 bases between. The CDR3 has 15 amino acids. The DNA of the CDR3 is TGTGCCAGCAGCTTAGCGGGGGGTGGCAATCAGCCCCAGCATTTT. This codes for CASSLAGGGNQPQHF.